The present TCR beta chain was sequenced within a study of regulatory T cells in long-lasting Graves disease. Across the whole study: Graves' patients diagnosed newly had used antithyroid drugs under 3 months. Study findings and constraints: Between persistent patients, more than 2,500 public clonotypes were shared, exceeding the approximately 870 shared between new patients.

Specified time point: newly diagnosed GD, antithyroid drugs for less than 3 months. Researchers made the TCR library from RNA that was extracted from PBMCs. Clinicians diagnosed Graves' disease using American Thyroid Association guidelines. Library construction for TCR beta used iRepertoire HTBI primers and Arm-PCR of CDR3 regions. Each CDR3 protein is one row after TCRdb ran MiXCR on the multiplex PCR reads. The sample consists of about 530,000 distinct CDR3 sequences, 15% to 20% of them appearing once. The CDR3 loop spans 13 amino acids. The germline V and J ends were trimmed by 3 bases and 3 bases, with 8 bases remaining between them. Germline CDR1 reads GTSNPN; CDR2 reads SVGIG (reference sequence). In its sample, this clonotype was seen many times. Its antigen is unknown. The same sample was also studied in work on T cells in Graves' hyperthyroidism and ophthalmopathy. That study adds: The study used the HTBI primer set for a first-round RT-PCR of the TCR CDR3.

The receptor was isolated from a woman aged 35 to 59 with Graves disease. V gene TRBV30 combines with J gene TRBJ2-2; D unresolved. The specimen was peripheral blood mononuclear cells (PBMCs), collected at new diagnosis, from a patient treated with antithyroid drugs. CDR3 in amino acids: CAWSWGYTGELFF. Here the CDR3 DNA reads TGTGCCTGGAGCTGGGGTTACACCGGGGAGCTGTTTTTT. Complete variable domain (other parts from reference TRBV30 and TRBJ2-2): SQTIHQWPATLVQPVGSPLSLECTVEGTSNPNLYWYRQAAGRGLQLLFYSVGIGQISSEVPQNLSASRPQDRQFILSSKKLLLSDSGFYLCAWSWGYTGELFFGEGSRLTVL.